This entry lists 2 T cell receptor beta chains sequenced from one sample in a study of cytotoxic CD8 clonotypes in ibrutinib-treated CLL (dated by TCRdb to the early 2020s). Preparation of the library involved the immunoSEQ multiplex PCR assay. Drawn from immuneACCESS, this table holds only the in-frame rearrangements with V and J called that TCRdb kept. Clones are partly lost; checked studies trace under half to an unresolved V gene and leave the rest unexplained. This sample is represented by roughly 220,000 clones; more than 70% of them were singletons. The top ten hold 10% to 12% of the sample. Taken with the paper, the label for time point translates to: approximately eleven months on ibrutinib. The material sequenced was PBMCs, taken after 12 months of ibrutinib treatment. The receptors stem from a human donor with chronic lymphocytic leukemia.

The chain links TRBV6-5 to TRBJ2-5; D unclear. The CDR3 extends over 14 amino acids. Germline CDR1 MNHEY, CDR2 SVGAGI. V shed 0 bases and J shed 5 bases, with 10 bases lying between them. The CDR3 DNA is TGTGCCAGCAGTTACTCGTTCCCATCGGAGACCCAGTACTTC. This encodes CASSYSFPSETQYF.

J is TRBJ2-5 and V is TRBV7-6; D is perhaps TRBD2 (5 bases). The CDR3 length is 15 residues. Germline V CDR1 and CDR2: SGHVS, FNYEAQ. The ends were cut back, 5 bases at V and 5 bases at J, with 18 bases in the middle. The CDR3 nucleotides read TGTGCCAGCAGCCCCTGGGCCGAGGGTAGGGAGACCCAGTACTTC. Protein product: CASSPWAEGRETQYF.